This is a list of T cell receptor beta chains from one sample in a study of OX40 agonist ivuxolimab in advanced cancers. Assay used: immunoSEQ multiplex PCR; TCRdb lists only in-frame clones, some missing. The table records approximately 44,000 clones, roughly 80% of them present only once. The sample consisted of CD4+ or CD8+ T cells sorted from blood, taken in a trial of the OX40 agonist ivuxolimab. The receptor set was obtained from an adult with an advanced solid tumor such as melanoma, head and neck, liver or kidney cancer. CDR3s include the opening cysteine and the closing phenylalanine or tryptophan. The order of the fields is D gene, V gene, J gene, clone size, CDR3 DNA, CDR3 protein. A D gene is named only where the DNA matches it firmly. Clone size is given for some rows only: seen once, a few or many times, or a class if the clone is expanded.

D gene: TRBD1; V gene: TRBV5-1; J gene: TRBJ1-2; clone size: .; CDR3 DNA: TGCGCCAGCAGCTTGTCGACAGGGGGCATTGGTAACTATGGCTACACCTTC; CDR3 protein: CASSLSTGGIGNYGYTF
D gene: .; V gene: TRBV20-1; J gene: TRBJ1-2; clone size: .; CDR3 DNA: TGCAGTGCTAGTGTGGGATATGGCTACACCTTC; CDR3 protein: CSASVGYGYTF
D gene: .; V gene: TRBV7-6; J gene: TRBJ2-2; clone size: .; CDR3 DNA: TGTGCCAGCAGCAGGGGGACAAACACCGGGGAGCTGTTTTTT; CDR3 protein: CASSRGTNTGELFF
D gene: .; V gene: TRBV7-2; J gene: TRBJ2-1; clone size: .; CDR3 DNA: TGTGCCAGCAGCCCTACGGCGGTTTACAATGAGCAGTTCTTC; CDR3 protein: CASSPTAVYNEQFF
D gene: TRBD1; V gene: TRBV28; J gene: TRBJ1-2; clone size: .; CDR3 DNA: TGTGCCGGGGGACAGGGGGGGTATGGCTACACCTTC; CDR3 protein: CAGGQGGYGYTF
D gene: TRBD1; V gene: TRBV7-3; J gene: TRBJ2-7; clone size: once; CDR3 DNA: TGTGCCAGCAGCAAAGGACAGGGGGCTTCCTACGAGCAGTACTTC; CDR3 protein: CASSKGQGASYEQYF
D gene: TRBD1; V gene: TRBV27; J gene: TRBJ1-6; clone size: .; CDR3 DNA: TGTGCCAGCAGTCTCCGGACAGGGGCCCAGAATTCACCCCTCCACTTT; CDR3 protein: CASSLRTGAQNSPLHF
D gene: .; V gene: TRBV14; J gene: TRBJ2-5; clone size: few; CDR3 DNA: TGTGCCAGCAGCTCCCAGCTCCGAGAGACCCAGTACTTC; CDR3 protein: CASSSQLRETQYF
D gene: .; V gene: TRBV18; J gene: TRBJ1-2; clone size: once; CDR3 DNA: TGTGCCAGCTCACCTGTAGAGGGGGGCGGCTATGGCTACACCTTC; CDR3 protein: CASSPVEGGGYGYTF
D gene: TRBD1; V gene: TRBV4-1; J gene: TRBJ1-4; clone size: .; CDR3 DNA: TGCGCCAGCAGCCAAGAGTGGACAGGGGGCGCTTATGAAAAACTGTTTTTT; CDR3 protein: CASSQEWTGGAYEKLFF
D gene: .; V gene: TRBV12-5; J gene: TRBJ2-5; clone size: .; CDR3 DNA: TGTGCTAGTGGTTTGGTACTAGAGGGCAGGCTGAGGGAAGAGACCCAGTACTTC; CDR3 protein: CASGLVLEGRLREETQYF
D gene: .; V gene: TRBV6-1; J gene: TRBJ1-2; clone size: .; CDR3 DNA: TGTGCCAGCAGTGATGGCTTTGGCTACACCTTC; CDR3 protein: CASSDGFGYTF
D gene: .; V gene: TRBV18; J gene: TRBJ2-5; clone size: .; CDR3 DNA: TGTGCCAGCTCACCGGACATTGGAGGCTGGAGGGAGACCCAGTACTTC; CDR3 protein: CASSPDIGGWRETQYF
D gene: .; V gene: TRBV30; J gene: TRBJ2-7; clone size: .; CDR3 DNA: TGTGCCTGGAGTGTTGGACAGAACGAGCAGTACTTC; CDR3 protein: CAWSVGQNEQYF
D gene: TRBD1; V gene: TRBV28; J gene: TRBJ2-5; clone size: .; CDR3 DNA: TGTGCCAGCAGTTTCCAGACAGGGGTAAAGACCCAGTACTTC; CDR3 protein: CASSFQTGVKTQYF
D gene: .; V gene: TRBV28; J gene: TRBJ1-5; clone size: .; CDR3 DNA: TGTGCCAGCAGTTTTCTGGGTAGCAATCAGCCCCAGCATTTT; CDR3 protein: CASSFLGSNQPQHF
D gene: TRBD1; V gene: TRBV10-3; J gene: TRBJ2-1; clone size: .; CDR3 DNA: TGTGCCATCTTTGAAGGACAGGGAGCCAATGAGCAGTTCTTC; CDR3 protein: CAIFEGQGANEQFF